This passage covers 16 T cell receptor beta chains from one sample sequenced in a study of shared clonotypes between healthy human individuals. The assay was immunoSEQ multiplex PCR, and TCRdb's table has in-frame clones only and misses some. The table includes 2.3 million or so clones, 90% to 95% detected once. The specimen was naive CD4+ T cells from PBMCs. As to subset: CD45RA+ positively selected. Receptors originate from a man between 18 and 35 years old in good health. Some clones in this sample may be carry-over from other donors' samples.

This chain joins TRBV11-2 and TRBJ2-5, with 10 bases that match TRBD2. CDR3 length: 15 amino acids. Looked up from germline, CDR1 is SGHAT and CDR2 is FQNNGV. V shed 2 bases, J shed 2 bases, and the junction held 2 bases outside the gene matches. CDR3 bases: TGTGCCAGCAGCTTACTAGCGGGAGTACAAGAGACCCAGTACTTC. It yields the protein CASSLLAGVQETQYF.

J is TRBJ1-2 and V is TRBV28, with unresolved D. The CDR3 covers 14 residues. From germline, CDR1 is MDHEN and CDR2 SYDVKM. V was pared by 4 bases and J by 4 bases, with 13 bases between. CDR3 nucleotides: TGTGCCAGCAGTTCTGGGTCAGACTCCTATGGCTACACCTTC. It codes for CASSSGSDSYGYTF.

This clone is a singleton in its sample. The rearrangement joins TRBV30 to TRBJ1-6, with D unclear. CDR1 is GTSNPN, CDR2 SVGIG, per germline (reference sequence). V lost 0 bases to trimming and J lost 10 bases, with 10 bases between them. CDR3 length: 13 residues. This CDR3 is CAWSVPGNSPLHF. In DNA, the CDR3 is TGTGCCTGGAGTGTTCCGGGGAACTCACCCCTCCACTTT.

CDR3 sequence: CASSLIRDVNQPQHF. DNA of the CDR3: TGTGCCAGCAGCCTTATCCGGGACGTCAATCAGCCCCAGCATTTT. The chain recombines TRBV28 with TRBJ1-5; maybe TRBD1 (5 bases). V shed 6 bases and J shed 3 bases, with 15 bases lying between them. The CDR3 loop spans 15 amino acids. Germline-derived CDR1 and CDR2 are MDHEN and SYDVKM.

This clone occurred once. For the CDR3, the DNA is TGTGCCAGCAGTTACTCGACTAGCGGGTTTTACGAGCAGTACTTC. It yields the protein CASSYSTSGFYEQYF. The rearrangement links TRBV6-5 to TRBJ2-7, with 10 bases matching TRBD2. The CDR3 extends over 15 amino acids. The J segment lost 4 bases and the V segment lost 0 bases, leaving 3 bases of the junction unmatched. Germline lookup yields CDR1 MNHEY and CDR2 SVGAGI.

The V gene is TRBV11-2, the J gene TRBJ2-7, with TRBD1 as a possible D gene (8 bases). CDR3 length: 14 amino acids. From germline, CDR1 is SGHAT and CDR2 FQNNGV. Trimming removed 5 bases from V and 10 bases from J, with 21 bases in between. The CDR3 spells CASSGGVPDREQYF. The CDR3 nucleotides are TGTGCCAGCAGCGGGGGGGTCCCGGACAGGGAACAGTACTTC.

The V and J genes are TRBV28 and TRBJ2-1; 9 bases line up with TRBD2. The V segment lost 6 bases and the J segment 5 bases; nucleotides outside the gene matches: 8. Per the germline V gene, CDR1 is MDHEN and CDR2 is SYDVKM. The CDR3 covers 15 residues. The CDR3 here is CASRLLAGLNNEQFF. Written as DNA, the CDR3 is TGTGCCAGCAGGCTTCTAGCGGGGCTTAACAATGAGCAGTTCTTC.

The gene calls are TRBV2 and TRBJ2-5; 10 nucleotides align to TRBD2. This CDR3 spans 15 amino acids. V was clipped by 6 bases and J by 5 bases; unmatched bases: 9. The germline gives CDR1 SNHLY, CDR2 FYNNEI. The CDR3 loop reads CASSTTSGMGETQYF. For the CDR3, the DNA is TGTGCCAGCAGCACTACTAGCGGGATGGGGGAGACCCAGTACTTC.

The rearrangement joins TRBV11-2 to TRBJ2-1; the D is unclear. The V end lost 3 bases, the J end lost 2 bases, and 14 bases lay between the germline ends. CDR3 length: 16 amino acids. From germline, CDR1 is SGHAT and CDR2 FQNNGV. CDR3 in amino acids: CASSLGTEFPYNEQFF. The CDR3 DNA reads TGTGCCAGCAGCTTGGGAACAGAGTTCCCCTACAATGAGCAGTTCTTC.

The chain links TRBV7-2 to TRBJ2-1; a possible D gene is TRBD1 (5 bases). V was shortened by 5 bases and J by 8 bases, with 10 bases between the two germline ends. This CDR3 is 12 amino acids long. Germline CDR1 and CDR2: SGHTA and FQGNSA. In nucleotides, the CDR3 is TGTGCCAGCAGCCTGACAGCTTATGAGCAGTTCTTC. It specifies CASSLTAYEQFF.

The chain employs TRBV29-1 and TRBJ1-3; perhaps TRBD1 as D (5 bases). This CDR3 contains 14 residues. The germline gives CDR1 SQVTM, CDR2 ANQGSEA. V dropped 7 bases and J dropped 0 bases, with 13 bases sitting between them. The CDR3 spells CSAGGSSSGNTIYF. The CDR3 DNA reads TGCAGCGCCGGGGGGAGTAGCTCTGGAAACACCATATATTTT. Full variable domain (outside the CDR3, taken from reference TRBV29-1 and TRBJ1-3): SAVISQKPSRDICQRGTSLTIQCQVDSQVTMMFWYRQQPGQSLTLIATANQGSEATYESGFVIDKFPISRPNLTFSTLTVSNMSPEDSSIYLCSAGGSSSGNTIYFGEGSWLTVV.

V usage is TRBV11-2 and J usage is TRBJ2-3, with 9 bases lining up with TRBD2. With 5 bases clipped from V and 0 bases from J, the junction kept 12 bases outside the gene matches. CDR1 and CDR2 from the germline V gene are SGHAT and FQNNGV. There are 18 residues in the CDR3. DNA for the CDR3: TGTGCCAGCAGCCCTAGTGCCGGACTAGCGTTTAGCACAGATACGCAGTATTTT. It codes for CASSPSAGLAFSTDTQYF.

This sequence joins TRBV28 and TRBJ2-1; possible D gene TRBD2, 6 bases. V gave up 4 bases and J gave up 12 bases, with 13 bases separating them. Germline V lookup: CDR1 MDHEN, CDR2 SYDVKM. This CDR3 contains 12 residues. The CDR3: CASSSGLFVQFF. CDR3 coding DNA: TGTGCCAGCAGTTCCGGACTATTTGTGCAGTTCTTC.

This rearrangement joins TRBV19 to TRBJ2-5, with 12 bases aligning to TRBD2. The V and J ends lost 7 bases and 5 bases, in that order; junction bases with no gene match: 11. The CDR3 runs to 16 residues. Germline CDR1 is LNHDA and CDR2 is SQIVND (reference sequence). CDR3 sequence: CASTQGLAGPRETQYF. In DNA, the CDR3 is TGTGCCAGTACCCAGGGACTAGCGGGTCCCCGGGAGACCCAGTACTTC.

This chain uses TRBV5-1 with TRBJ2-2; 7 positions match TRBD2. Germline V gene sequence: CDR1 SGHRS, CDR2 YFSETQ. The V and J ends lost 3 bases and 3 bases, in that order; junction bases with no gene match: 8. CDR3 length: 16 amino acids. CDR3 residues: CASSSEPGGYTGELFF. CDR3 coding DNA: TGCGCCAGCAGCTCGGAGCCGGGAGGATACACCGGGGAGCTGTTTTTT.

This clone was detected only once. The DNA of the CDR3 is TGTGCCAGCAGTTTATCTTTGACAGGCTCCTACGAGCAGTACTTC. Its protein product is CASSLSLTGSYEQYF. This chain uses TRBV27 with TRBJ2-7, with D possibly TRBD1 on 6 matching bases. CDR1 MNHEY and CDR2 SMNVEV come from the germline V gene (reference sequence). Trimming left V 0 bases short and J 0 bases short, with 9 bases between. The CDR3 consists of 15 residues.